Listed below are T cell receptor beta chains from one sample, sequenced in a study of identical twins. MiXCR, run by TCRdb on the 5' RACE reads, gives a single entry per CDR3 protein. The sample has about 550,000 distinct CDR3 sequences, 20% to 25% seen once. Separately, the same data were catalogued under a study of yellow fever vaccine responses in identical twins.

The source material was CD4+ T cells sorted from blood. These TCRs come from a woman between 18 and 29 years old in good health. Each CDR3 is given with its conserved first and last residue. Clone size appears in some rows only: once, few, many, or a class for an expanded clone.

j_call clone_size v_call cdr3_aa
TRBJ2-5 - TRBV12-3/TRBV12-4 CASSFSSSVTQYF
TRBJ2-1 few TRBV20-1 CSATQGPREFF
TRBJ1-5 few TRBV24-1 CATSDPSLGSNQPQHF
TRBJ2-7 few TRBV12-3/TRBV12-4 CASSPGLASGLGEQYF
TRBJ2-1 - TRBV5-6 CASSLRKSSYNEQFF
TRBJ1-6 - TRBV12-3/TRBV12-4 CASQQGHSPLHF
TRBJ1-1 - TRBV18 CASSPPLEGTEAFF
TRBJ2-1 few TRBV6-1 CASSRTSGSQNEQFF
TRBJ2-1 - TRBV12-3/TRBV12-4 CASRKRLAGLDEQFF
TRBJ2-7 - TRBV10-3 CAISEGRPYEQYF
TRBJ1-6 - TRBV6-5 CASSYSDGANLPLHF
TRBJ2-2 few TRBV12-3/TRBV12-4 CASTERLTGELFF
TRBJ2-6 - TRBV3-1 CASSQDEMGRVYGANVLTF
TRBJ2-7 few TRBV20-1 CSAPGGGTYEQYF
TRBJ2-1 - TRBV3-1 CASSPKLSGPYNEQFF
TRBJ2-2 - TRBV6-1 CASTSGRATNTGELFF
TRBJ2-1 few TRBV7-8 CASSLYRQRVAYNEQFF
TRBJ2-1 - TRBV4-1 CASSQDWYWQFF
TRBJ2-1 - TRBV24-1 CATSDFGGAGYNEQFF
TRBJ2-1 once TRBV5-1 CASSQLADYNVQFF
TRBJ2-6 few TRBV4-2 CASSKEGGSGANVLTF
TRBJ2-1 few TRBV19 CASSEGLAGVGEQFF
TRBJ2-1 few TRBV19 CASTNRVSGNEQFF
TRBJ1-2 few TRBV29-1 CSVDDGQYGYTF
TRBJ1-6 - TRBV7-2 CASSPSQGSSYNSPLHF
TRBJ2-1 few TRBV9 CASSVVLAGRNEQFF
TRBJ2-5 few TRBV29-1 CSVVSRPPQETQYF
TRBJ2-2 few TRBV20-1 CSARTGANTGELFF
TRBJ1-4 few TRBV2 CASSGGPGEVYEKLFF
TRBJ1-1 few TRBV15 CATRGLGGEAFF
TRBJ1-2 few TRBV20-1 CSASLQGINYGYTF
TRBJ2-4 - TRBV28 CASKVAGGTKNIQYF
TRBJ2-3 - TRBV20-1 CSAPDSRPGTDTQYF
TRBJ2-2 few TRBV12-3/TRBV12-4 CASSLGFGSPTGELFF
TRBJ2-3 - TRBV12-3/TRBV12-4 CASNPLAPDTQYF
TRBJ2-1 few TRBV12-3/TRBV12-4 CASSRRLVANEQFF
TRBJ1-1 few TRBV5-1 CASSSATVTEAFF